These T cell receptor beta chains were read from a single sample in a study of T cells after yellow fever vaccination. TCRdb passed the 5' RACE reads through MiXCR, listing each CDR3 protein once. Of 250,000 to 300,000 distinct CDR3 sequences listed, about 5.2% are singletons. The sample was CD4+ T cells sorted from PBMCs, taken on the day of the yellow fever booster vaccination. These TCRs come from a man in his late teens or twenties who received the YFV17D yellow fever vaccine. The CDR3 runs from the conserved cysteine through the conserved F or W. A D gene is named only where the DNA matches it firmly. Expanded clones get a size class; other rows say once, few or many, or leave the size out.

j_gene: TRBJ2-1; abundance: few; v_gene: TRBV9; d_gene: NA; CDR3aa: CASSVINRARNEQFF; CDR3nt: TGTGCCAGCAGCGTCATTAATCGGGCTAGGAATGAGCAGTTCTTC
j_gene: TRBJ2-7; abundance: many; v_gene: TRBV5-1; d_gene: TRBD1; CDR3aa: CASTVGQGTYEQYF; CDR3nt: TGCGCCAGCACCGTAGGACAGGGTACCTACGAGCAGTACTTC
j_gene: TRBJ2-5; abundance: many; v_gene: TRBV12-3/TRBV12-4; d_gene: TRBD1; CDR3aa: CASSRQGGETQYF; CDR3nt: TGTGCCAGCAGCCGACAGGGCGGTGAGACCCAGTACTTC
j_gene: TRBJ2-5; abundance: NA; v_gene: TRBV7-2; d_gene: TRBD2; CDR3aa: CASTTAGRAETQYF; CDR3nt: TGTGCCAGCACCACAGCGGGGCGGGCTGAGACCCAGTACTTC
j_gene: TRBJ2-1; abundance: many; v_gene: TRBV6-2/TRBV6-3; d_gene: TRBD1; CDR3aa: CASSPVQGKQFF; CDR3nt: TGTGCCAGCAGTCCCGTACAGGGGAAGCAGTTCTTC
j_gene: TRBJ2-2; abundance: few; v_gene: TRBV3-1; d_gene: TRBD2; CDR3aa: CASSLSLLAPTGELFF; CDR3nt: TGTGCCAGCAGCCTCTCCCTACTAGCGCCTACCGGGGAGCTGTTTTTT
j_gene: TRBJ2-5; abundance: few; v_gene: TRBV5-1; d_gene: NA; CDR3aa: CASSLGSLIQETQYF; CDR3nt: TGCGCCAGCAGCTTGGGCAGCTTAATACAAGAGACCCAGTACTTC
j_gene: TRBJ2-7; abundance: many; v_gene: TRBV10-3; d_gene: TRBD1; CDR3aa: CAISESRTGYPYEQYF; CDR3nt: TGTGCCATCAGTGAGTCACGGACAGGGTACCCCTACGAGCAGTACTTC
j_gene: TRBJ2-1; abundance: NA; v_gene: TRBV30; d_gene: NA; CDR3aa: CASDGGLRGEQFF; CDR3nt: TGTGCCTCCGATGGGGGGCTGCGAGGGGAGCAGTTCTTC
j_gene: TRBJ1-1; abundance: many; v_gene: TRBV5-1; d_gene: NA; CDR3aa: CASSLFGNTEAFF; CDR3nt: TGCGCCAGCAGCTTGTTCGGGAACACTGAAGCTTTCTTT
j_gene: TRBJ2-4; abundance: NA; v_gene: TRBV20-1; d_gene: NA; CDR3aa: CSALSGGGVAKNIQYF; CDR3nt: TGCAGTGCCTTGTCCGGGGGCGGGGTAGCCAAAAACATTCAGTACTTC
j_gene: TRBJ2-3; abundance: NA; v_gene: TRBV5-4; d_gene: NA; CDR3aa: CASSPLSPSTDTQYF; CDR3nt: TGTGCCAGCAGCCCTCTTAGCCCTAGCACAGATACGCAGTATTTT
j_gene: TRBJ2-6; abundance: few; v_gene: TRBV6-5; d_gene: NA; CDR3aa: CASSFELSGANVLTF; CDR3nt: TGTGCCAGCAGTTTTGAGCTCTCTGGGGCCAACGTCCTGACTTTC
j_gene: TRBJ2-1; abundance: few; v_gene: TRBV7-8; d_gene: TRBD2; CDR3aa: CASSSRLAGLSSNEQFF; CDR3nt: TGTGCCAGCAGCTCCCGGCTAGCGGGGTTATCCTCGAATGAGCAGTTCTTC
j_gene: TRBJ2-3; abundance: NA; v_gene: TRBV15; d_gene: TRBD2; CDR3aa: CATSREYSGGPDTQYF; CDR3nt: TGTGCCACCAGCAGAGAGTATAGCGGGGGCCCAGATACGCAGTATTTT
j_gene: TRBJ2-7; abundance: NA; v_gene: TRBV12-5; d_gene: NA; CDR3aa: CASGLIPDSEQYF; CDR3nt: TGTGCTAGTGGTTTGATCCCGGACAGCGAGCAGTACTTC
j_gene: TRBJ1-5; abundance: many; v_gene: TRBV7-9; d_gene: NA; CDR3aa: CATRDTANQPQHF; CDR3nt: TGTGCCACTAGAGACACGGCCAATCAGCCCCAGCATTTT
j_gene: TRBJ1-1; abundance: few; v_gene: TRBV5-6; d_gene: TRBD1; CDR3aa: CASSADRVVTEAFF; CDR3nt: TGTGCCAGCAGCGCCGACAGGGTGGTCACTGAAGCTTTCTTT
j_gene: TRBJ2-2; abundance: NA; v_gene: TRBV19; d_gene: TRBD1; CDR3aa: CASTGGWDTGELFF; CDR3nt: TGTGCCAGTACAGGGGGCTGGGACACCGGGGAGCTGTTTTTT
j_gene: TRBJ1-2; abundance: many; v_gene: TRBV27; d_gene: NA; CDR3aa: CASRPEFGYGYTF; CDR3nt: TGTGCCAGCCGGCCAGAGTTTGGTTATGGCTACACCTTC
j_gene: TRBJ1-1; abundance: many; v_gene: TRBV5-1; d_gene: TRBD1; CDR3aa: CASAASGGYGDTEAFF; CDR3nt: TGCGCCAGTGCAGCCTCAGGGGGCTATGGGGACACTGAAGCTTTCTTT
j_gene: TRBJ2-6; abundance: NA; v_gene: TRBV18; d_gene: NA; CDR3aa: CASSPMESGASVLTF; CDR3nt: TGTGCCAGCTCACCAATGGAATCTGGGGCCAGCGTCCTGACTTTC
j_gene: TRBJ2-3; abundance: few; v_gene: TRBV20-1; d_gene: NA; CDR3aa: CSARGSPSADTQYF; CDR3nt: TGCAGTGCCCGGGGCTCCCCCTCCGCAGATACGCAGTATTTT
j_gene: TRBJ1-2; abundance: many; v_gene: TRBV4-1; d_gene: TRBD1; CDR3aa: CASSLGQGSYGYTF; CDR3nt: TGCGCCAGCAGCCTTGGACAGGGCAGCTATGGCTACACCTTC
j_gene: TRBJ2-1; abundance: few; v_gene: TRBV5-1; d_gene: TRBD1; CDR3aa: CASMTGTGGYNEQFF; CDR3nt: TGCGCCAGCATGACCGGGACAGGGGGATACAATGAGCAGTTCTTC
j_gene: TRBJ1-2; abundance: few; v_gene: TRBV29-1; d_gene: NA; CDR3aa: CSVGRPSNYGYTF; CDR3nt: TGCAGCGTGGGCAGGCCTTCTAACTATGGCTACACCTTC
j_gene: TRBJ2-1; abundance: many; v_gene: TRBV7-2; d_gene: NA; CDR3aa: CASRAPRGEQFF; CDR3nt: TGTGCCAGCAGAGCCCCTAGGGGGGAGCAGTTCTTC
j_gene: TRBJ1-6; abundance: few; v_gene: TRBV20-1; d_gene: NA; CDR3aa: CSAAAGLSYNSPLHF; CDR3nt: TGCAGTGCCGCAGCAGGGCTCTCCTATAATTCACCCCTCCACTTT
j_gene: TRBJ2-1; abundance: NA; v_gene: TRBV14; d_gene: NA; CDR3aa: CASSHRDYNEQFF; CDR3nt: TGTGCCAGCAGCCATCGGGACTACAATGAGCAGTTCTTC
j_gene: TRBJ2-3; abundance: few; v_gene: TRBV7-2; d_gene: NA; CDR3aa: CASSSGLWASTDTQYF; CDR3nt: TGTGCCAGCAGCTCCGGGCTGTGGGCTAGCACAGATACGCAGTATTTT
j_gene: TRBJ2-1; abundance: few; v_gene: TRBV5-1; d_gene: TRBD1; CDR3aa: CASSKQGPVGDEQFF; CDR3nt: TGCGCCAGCAGCAAACAGGGGCCAGTGGGGGATGAGCAGTTCTTC
j_gene: TRBJ2-1; abundance: few; v_gene: TRBV27; d_gene: TRBD1; CDR3aa: CASSWGQLSYNEQFF; CDR3nt: TGTGCCAGCAGCTGGGGACAGCTGTCCTACAATGAGCAGTTCTTC
j_gene: TRBJ2-7; abundance: few; v_gene: TRBV11-2; d_gene: TRBD1; CDR3aa: CASRGPGGYEQYF; CDR3nt: TGTGCCAGCAGGGGGCCAGGGGGATACGAGCAGTACTTC
j_gene: TRBJ1-1; abundance: few; v_gene: TRBV6-5; d_gene: NA; CDR3aa: CASSYYENTEAFF; CDR3nt: TGTGCCAGCAGTTACTATGAGAACACTGAAGCTTTCTTT
j_gene: TRBJ1-2; abundance: NA; v_gene: TRBV20-1; d_gene: NA; CDR3aa: CSAPTPGWNYGYTF; CDR3nt: TGCAGTGCGCCTACTCCGGGATGGAACTATGGCTACACCTTC
j_gene: TRBJ2-1; abundance: few; v_gene: TRBV25-1; d_gene: NA; CDR3aa: CASSETHEKYNEQFF; CDR3nt: TGTGCCAGCAGTGAAACACATGAGAAATACAATGAGCAGTTCTTC
j_gene: TRBJ1-1; abundance: NA; v_gene: TRBV28; d_gene: TRBD1; CDR3aa: CASSLIRDSEAFF; CDR3nt: TGTGCCAGCAGCCTTATCCGGGACAGTGAAGCTTTCTTT
j_gene: TRBJ2-4; abundance: many; v_gene: TRBV12-3/TRBV12-4; d_gene: NA; CDR3aa: CASRPTFLAKNIQYF; CDR3nt: TGTGCCAGCAGGCCGACGTTTCTAGCCAAAAACATTCAGTACTTC
j_gene: TRBJ1-6; abundance: NA; v_gene: TRBV29-1; d_gene: NA; CDR3aa: CSVGDGQTNSPLHF; CDR3nt: TGCAGCGTTGGGGACGGACAGACCAATTCACCCCTCCACTTT
j_gene: TRBJ2-1; abundance: few; v_gene: TRBV10-3; d_gene: TRBD2; CDR3aa: CAISVGLAGVEQFF; CDR3nt: TGTGCCATCAGTGTCGGACTAGCGGGGGTTGAGCAGTTCTTC
j_gene: TRBJ1-1; abundance: many; v_gene: TRBV6-5; d_gene: NA; CDR3aa: CASRGPGGNTEAFF; CDR3nt: TGTGCCAGCAGGGGACCCGGGGGGAACACTGAAGCTTTCTTT
j_gene: TRBJ1-1; abundance: many; v_gene: TRBV2; d_gene: NA; CDR3aa: CASQKGGGTEAFF; CDR3nt: TGTGCCAGCCAGAAGGGGGGTGGGACTGAAGCTTTCTTT
j_gene: TRBJ2-3; abundance: many; v_gene: TRBV20-1; d_gene: NA; CDR3aa: CSARTGSTDTQYF; CDR3nt: TGCAGTGCCCGTACGGGGTCCACAGATACGCAGTATTTT
j_gene: TRBJ1-1; abundance: many; v_gene: TRBV29-1; d_gene: TRBD1; CDR3aa: CSVAGQGVAFF; CDR3nt: TGCAGCGTAGCCGGACAGGGAGTCGCTTTCTTT
j_gene: TRBJ1-1; abundance: few; v_gene: TRBV29-1; d_gene: NA; CDR3aa: CSVEPRSVEAFF; CDR3nt: TGCAGCGTTGAACCCCGCAGCGTTGAAGCTTTCTTT
j_gene: TRBJ2-2; abundance: few; v_gene: TRBV12-3/TRBV12-4; d_gene: NA; CDR3aa: CATRSFANTGELFF; CDR3nt: TGTGCCACCAGGAGTTTTGCGAACACCGGGGAGCTGTTTTTT
j_gene: TRBJ1-2; abundance: NA; v_gene: TRBV18; d_gene: NA; CDR3aa: CASSPPTGRIYGYTF; CDR3nt: TGTGCCAGCTCACCGCCTACGGGACGGATCTATGGCTACACCTTC
j_gene: TRBJ2-4; abundance: many; v_gene: TRBV29-1; d_gene: NA; CDR3aa: CSVVHVEDYLAKNIQYF; CDR3nt: TGCAGCGTTGTCCACGTCGAGGACTATTTAGCCAAAAACATTCAGTACTTC
j_gene: TRBJ1-3; abundance: few; v_gene: TRBV10-3; d_gene: TRBD1; CDR3aa: CAIGTGAGNTIYF; CDR3nt: TGTGCCATCGGGACAGGGGCTGGAAACACCATATATTTT
j_gene: TRBJ2-5; abundance: NA; v_gene: TRBV7-2; d_gene: TRBD2; CDR3aa: CASRPSGGEETQYF; CDR3nt: TGTGCCAGCAGACCCAGCGGGGGAGAAGAGACCCAGTACTTC
j_gene: TRBJ2-1; abundance: few; v_gene: TRBV7-2; d_gene: TRBD2; CDR3aa: CASSLTGGAQWEQFF; CDR3nt: TGTGCCAGCAGTCTAACCGGGGGGGCCCAATGGGAGCAGTTCTTC
j_gene: TRBJ1-3; abundance: few; v_gene: TRBV20-1; d_gene: NA; CDR3aa: CSAKPGLFSGNTIYF; CDR3nt: TGCAGTGCAAAACCGGGACTCTTCTCTGGAAACACCATATATTTT
j_gene: TRBJ2-3; abundance: few; v_gene: TRBV5-6; d_gene: NA; CDR3aa: CASSLSLASTDTQYF; CDR3nt: TGTGCCAGCAGCTTAAGTCTAGCTAGCACAGATACGCAGTATTTT
j_gene: TRBJ2-3; abundance: NA; v_gene: TRBV6-2/TRBV6-3; d_gene: TRBD2; CDR3aa: CAGAASGLISTDTQYF; CDR3nt: TGTGCGGGGGCTGCTAGCGGGCTGATTAGCACAGATACGCAGTATTTT
j_gene: TRBJ2-6; abundance: many; v_gene: TRBV15; d_gene: NA; CDR3aa: CATSRDLGDSGANVLTF; CDR3nt: TGTGCCACCAGCAGAGATCTAGGGGACTCTGGGGCCAACGTCCTGACTTTC
j_gene: TRBJ1-1; abundance: NA; v_gene: TRBV20-1; d_gene: TRBD1; CDR3aa: CSAQGQGGNTEAFF; CDR3nt: TGCAGTGCTCAGGGGCAGGGGGGGAACACTGAAGCTTTCTTT
j_gene: TRBJ1-1; abundance: few; v_gene: TRBV6-2/TRBV6-3; d_gene: NA; CDR3aa: CASSYSGGGEAFF; CDR3nt: TGTGCCAGCAGTTACTCGGGGGGAGGTGAAGCTTTCTTT
j_gene: TRBJ2-3; abundance: few; v_gene: TRBV5-6; d_gene: TRBD2; CDR3aa: CASSPGTSLRDTQYF; CDR3nt: TGTGCCAGCAGCCCGGGGACTAGCCTCAGAGATACGCAGTATTTT
j_gene: TRBJ2-6; abundance: many; v_gene: TRBV5-1; d_gene: NA; CDR3aa: CASSLGSSGANVLTF; CDR3nt: TGCGCCAGCAGCTTGGGGAGCTCTGGGGCCAACGTCCTGACTTTC
j_gene: TRBJ1-2; abundance: few; v_gene: TRBV27; d_gene: NA; CDR3aa: CASSREYKDNYGYTF; CDR3nt: TGTGCCAGCAGTAGGGAGTATAAAGATAACTATGGCTACACCTTC